The present entry profiles one T cell receptor beta chain with its context. The data were produced by immunoSEQ multiplex PCR, yet TCRdb's version contains in-frame clones alone and is incomplete. The sample lists roughly 80,000 clones; roughly 82% were seen once. This sample is part of a study of blood T cell repertoires in COVID-19. Study-level background: From the United States, Italy and Spain came samples of acute and convalescent COVID-19. T cells, B-cell-depleted T cells, or PBMCs provided the cDNA or gDNA that served as material.

The sequenced sample was peripheral blood. The clonotype comes from a human donor in a cohort sampled during active COVID-19.

CDR3 nucleotide sequence: TGTGCCAGCAGCCAAGGGACTGAGCTCCATGAGCAGTTCTTC. Its translation is CASSQGTELHEQFF. The chain employs TRBV4-2 and TRBJ2-1, with D maybe TRBD2 (5 bases). Looked up from germline, CDR1 is LGHNA and CDR2 is YNFKEQ. V dropped 1 base and J dropped 8 bases, with 12 bases sitting between them. The CDR3 length is 14 residues.